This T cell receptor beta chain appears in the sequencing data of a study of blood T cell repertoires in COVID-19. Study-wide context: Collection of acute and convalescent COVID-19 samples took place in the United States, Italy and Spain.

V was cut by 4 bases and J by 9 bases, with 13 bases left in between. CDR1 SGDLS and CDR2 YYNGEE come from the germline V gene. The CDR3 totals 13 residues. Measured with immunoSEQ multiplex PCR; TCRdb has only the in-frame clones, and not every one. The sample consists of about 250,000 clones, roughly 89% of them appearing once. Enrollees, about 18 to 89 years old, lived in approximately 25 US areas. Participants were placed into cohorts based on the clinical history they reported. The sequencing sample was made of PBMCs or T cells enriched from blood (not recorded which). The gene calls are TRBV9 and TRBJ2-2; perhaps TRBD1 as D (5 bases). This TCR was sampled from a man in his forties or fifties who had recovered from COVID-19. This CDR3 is CASSSASDRELFF. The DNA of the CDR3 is TGTGCCAGCAGCTCCGCGTCGGACAGGGAGCTGTTTTTT.